This T cell receptor beta chain was observed in a study of shared clonotypes between healthy human individuals. Study background: The study drew on a couple of women and three men aged 18 to 49 as donors. Study-wide results and caveats: Naive subsets usually exceeded memory subsets in estimated richness. Genetic and exposure-history diversity was limited by the few donors.

Worth noting for this clone: Antigen: not known.

Here immunoSEQ multiplex PCR was the method, and the copy in TCRdb shows in-frame clones only, minus some. The sample has about 2 million clones; about 95% are singletons. Terminally differentiated effector memory CD45RA+ cells were excluded from the naive CD8 cells, which were CD45RO-negative and positively selected for CCR7. Within Nashville, Tennessee resided all donors, each a Caucasian adult. Sequencing was performed on naive CD8+ T cells sorted from blood. The sequence came from a man aged 18-30 years in good health.

CDR3 DNA sequence: TGTGCCAGCAGTGAAGTTCGCACAGATACGCAGTATTTT. Amino acid sequence: CASSEVRTDTQYF. The J gene is TRBJ2-3, the V gene TRBV6-1; D gene ambiguous. CDR1 and CDR2 (germline): MNHNS, SASEGT. The V end was cut by 1 base, the J end by 1 base, with 3 bases between. The CDR3 is made up of 13 amino acids.